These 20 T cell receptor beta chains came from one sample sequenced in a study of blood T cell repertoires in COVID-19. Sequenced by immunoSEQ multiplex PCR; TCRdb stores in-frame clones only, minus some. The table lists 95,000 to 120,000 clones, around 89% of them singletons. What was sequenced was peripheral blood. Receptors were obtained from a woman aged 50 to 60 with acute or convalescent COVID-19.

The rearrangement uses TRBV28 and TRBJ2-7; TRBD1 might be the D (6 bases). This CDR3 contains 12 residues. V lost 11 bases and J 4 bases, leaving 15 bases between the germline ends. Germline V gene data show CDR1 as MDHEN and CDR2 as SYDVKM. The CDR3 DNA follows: TGTGCCGTCAATACAGGGTCTTACGAGCAGTACTTC. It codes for CAVNTGSYEQYF. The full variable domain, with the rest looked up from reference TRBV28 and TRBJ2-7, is DVKVTQSSRYLVKRTGEKVFLECVQDMDHENMFWYRQDPGLGLRLIYFSYDVKMKEKGDIPEGYSVSREKKERFSLILESASTNQTSMYLCAVNTGSYEQYFGPGTRLTVT.

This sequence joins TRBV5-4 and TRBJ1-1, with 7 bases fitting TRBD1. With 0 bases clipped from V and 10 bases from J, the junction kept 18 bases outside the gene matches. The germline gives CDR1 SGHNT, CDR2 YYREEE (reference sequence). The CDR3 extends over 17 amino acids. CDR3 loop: CASSLDKVTGRSGGAFF. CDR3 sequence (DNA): TGTGCCAGCAGCTTGGATAAGGTGACAGGGCGATCGGGTGGAGCTTTCTTT.

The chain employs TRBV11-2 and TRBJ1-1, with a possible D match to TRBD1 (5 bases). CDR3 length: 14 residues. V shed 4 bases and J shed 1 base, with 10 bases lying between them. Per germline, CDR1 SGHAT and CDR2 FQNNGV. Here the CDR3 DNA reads TGTGCCAGCAGCTCCCGGAGGGGGAACACTGAAGCTTTCTTT. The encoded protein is CASSSRRGNTEAFF.

The CDR3 sequence is CASSILLTGGNTEAFF. The CDR3 bases are TGTGCCAGTAGTATCCTTCTAACAGGGGGCAACACTGAAGCTTTCTTT. The chain employs TRBV19 and TRBJ1-1; TRBD1 agrees at 9 bases. This CDR3 contains 16 residues. Per germline, CDR1 LNHDA and CDR2 SQIVND (reference sequence). V was pared by 3 bases and J by 2 bases, with 7 bases of the junction left unmatched.

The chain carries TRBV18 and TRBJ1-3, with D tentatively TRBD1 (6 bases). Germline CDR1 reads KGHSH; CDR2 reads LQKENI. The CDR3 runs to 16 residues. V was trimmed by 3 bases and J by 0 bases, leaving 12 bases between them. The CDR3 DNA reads TGTGCCAGCTCACCCTCACAGGGTAGCTCTGGAAACACCATATATTTT. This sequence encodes CASSPSQGSSGNTIYF.

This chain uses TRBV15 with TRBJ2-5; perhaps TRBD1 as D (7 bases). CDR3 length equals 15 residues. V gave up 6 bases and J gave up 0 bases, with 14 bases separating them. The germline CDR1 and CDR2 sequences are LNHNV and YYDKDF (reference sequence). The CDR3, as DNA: TGTGCCACCAGGGACGGGGGACAGTACCAAGAGACCCAGTACTTC. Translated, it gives CATRDGGQYQETQYF. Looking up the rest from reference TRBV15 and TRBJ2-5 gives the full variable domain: DAMVIQNPRYQVTQFGKPVTLSCSQTLNHNVMYWYQQKSSQAPKLLFHYYDKDFNNEADTPDNFQSRRPNTSFCFLDIRSPGLGDTAMYLCATRDGGQYQETQYFGPGTRLLVL.

The CDR3 region has the DNA TGTGCCAGCCGGCGGTGGGGCAATCAGCCCCAGCATTTT. Translated, it gives CASRRWGNQPQHF. The chain uses TRBV5-6 and TRBJ1-5, with no clear D. The germline V and J ends were trimmed by 7 bases and 2 bases, with 10 bases remaining between them. This CDR3 region has 13 residues. Looked up from germline, CDR1 is SGHDT and CDR2 is YYEEEE.

This chain's CDR3 is CASSSLRFLTGELFF. In DNA form, the CDR3 reads TGTGCCAGCAGTTCCCTCAGGTTCCTCACCGGGGAGCTGTTTTTT. The chain combines TRBV6-2 or TRBV6-3 with TRBJ2-2; D is unclear. CDR3 size: 15 residues. V was clipped by 4 bases and J by 4 bases, with 13 bases between them. The germline CDR1 and CDR2 sequences are MNHEY and SVGEGT.

In DNA, the CDR3 is TGTGCCAGCAGTGAGGGGGCAGATGAGCAGTTCTTC. Protein product: CASSEGADEQFF. This chain uses TRBV27 with TRBJ2-1, with TRBD1 identical over 7 bases. Germline trimming cut 5 bases from V and 8 bases from J; bases unmatched to any gene: 3. Germline CDR1 MNHEY, CDR2 SMNVEV (reference sequence). The CDR3 covers 12 residues.

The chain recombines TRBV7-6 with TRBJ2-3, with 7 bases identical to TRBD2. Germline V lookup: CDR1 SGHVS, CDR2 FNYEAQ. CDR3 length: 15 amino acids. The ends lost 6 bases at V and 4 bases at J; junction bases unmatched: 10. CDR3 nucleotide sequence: TGTGCCAGCAGGCCCGGGCCGGGAGGCTCAGATACGCAGTATTTT. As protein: CASRPGPGGSDTQYF.

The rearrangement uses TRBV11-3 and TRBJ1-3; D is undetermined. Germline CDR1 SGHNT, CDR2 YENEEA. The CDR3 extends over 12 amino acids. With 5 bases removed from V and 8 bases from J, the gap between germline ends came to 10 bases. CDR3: CASSASEDTIYF. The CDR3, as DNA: TGTGCCAGCAGCGCCAGCGAAGACACCATATATTTT.

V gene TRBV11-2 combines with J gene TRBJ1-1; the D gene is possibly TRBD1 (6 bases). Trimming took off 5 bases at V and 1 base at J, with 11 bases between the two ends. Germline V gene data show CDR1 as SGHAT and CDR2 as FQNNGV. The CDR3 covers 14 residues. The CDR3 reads CASSIIQGNTEAFF. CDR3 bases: TGTGCCAGCAGCATTATACAGGGGAACACTGAAGCTTTCTTT.

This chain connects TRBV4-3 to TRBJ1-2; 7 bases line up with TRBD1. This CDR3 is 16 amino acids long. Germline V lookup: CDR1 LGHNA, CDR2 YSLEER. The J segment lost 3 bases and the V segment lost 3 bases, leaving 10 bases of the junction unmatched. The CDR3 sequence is CASSQGRQGIDYGYTF. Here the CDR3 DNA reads TGCGCCAGCAGCCAGGGGAGACAGGGTATAGACTATGGCTACACCTTC.

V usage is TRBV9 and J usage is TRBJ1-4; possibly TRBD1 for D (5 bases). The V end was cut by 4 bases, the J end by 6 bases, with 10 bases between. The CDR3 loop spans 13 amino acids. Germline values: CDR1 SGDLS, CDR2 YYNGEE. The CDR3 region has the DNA TGTGCCAGCAGCCTGGGGCAAGATGAAAAACTGTTTTTT. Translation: CASSLGQDEKLFF.

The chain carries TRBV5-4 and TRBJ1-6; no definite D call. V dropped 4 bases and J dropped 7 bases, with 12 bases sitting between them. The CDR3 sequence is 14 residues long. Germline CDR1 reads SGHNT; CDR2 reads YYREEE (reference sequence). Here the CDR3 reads CASSPAAWNSPLHF. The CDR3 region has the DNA TGTGCCAGCAGCCCCGCCGCGTGGAATTCACCCCTCCACTTT.

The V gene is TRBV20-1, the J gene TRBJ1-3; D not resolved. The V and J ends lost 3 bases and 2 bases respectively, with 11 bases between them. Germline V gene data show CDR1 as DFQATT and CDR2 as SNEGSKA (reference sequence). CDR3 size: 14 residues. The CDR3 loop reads CSASGSPAGNTIYF. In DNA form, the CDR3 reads TGCAGTGCTAGTGGCTCTCCGGCTGGAAACACCATATATTTT.

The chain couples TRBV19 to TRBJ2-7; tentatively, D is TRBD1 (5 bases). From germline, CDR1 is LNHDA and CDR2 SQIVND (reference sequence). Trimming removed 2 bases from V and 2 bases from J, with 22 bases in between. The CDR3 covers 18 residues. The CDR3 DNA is TGTGCCAGTAGTATAATTTGGCTTAGGCCAGGGCCACCCTACGAGCAGTACTTC. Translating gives CASSIIWLRPGPPYEQYF. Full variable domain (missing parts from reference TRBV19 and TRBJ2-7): DGGITQSPKYLFRKEGQNVTLSCEQNLNHDAMYWYRQDPGQGLRLIYYSQIVNDFQKGDIAEGYSVSREKKESFPLTVTSAQKNPTAFYLCASSIIWLRPGPPYEQYFGPGTRLTVT.

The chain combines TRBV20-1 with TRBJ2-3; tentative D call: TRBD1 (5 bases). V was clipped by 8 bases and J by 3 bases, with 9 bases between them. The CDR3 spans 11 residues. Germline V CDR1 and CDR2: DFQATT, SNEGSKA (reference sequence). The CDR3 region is CSTQGTDTQYF. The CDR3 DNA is TGCAGTACCCAGGGAACAGATACGCAGTATTTT.

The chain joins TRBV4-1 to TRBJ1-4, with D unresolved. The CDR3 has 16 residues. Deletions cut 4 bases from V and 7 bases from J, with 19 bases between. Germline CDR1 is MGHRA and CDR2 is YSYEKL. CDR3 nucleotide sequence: TGCGCCAGCAGCCTCTCCTGGGGAGAAACCCTTGAAAAACTGTTTTTT. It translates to CASSLSWGETLEKLFF.

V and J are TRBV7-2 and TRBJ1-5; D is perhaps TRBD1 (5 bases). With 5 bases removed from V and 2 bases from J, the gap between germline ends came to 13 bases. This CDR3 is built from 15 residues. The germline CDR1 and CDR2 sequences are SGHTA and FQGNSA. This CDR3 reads CASSPVRGGNQPQHF. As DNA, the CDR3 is TGTGCCAGCAGCCCAGTGCGGGGGGGCAATCAGCCCCAGCATTTT.